This T cell receptor beta chain comes out of a study of early T cells in non-severe SARS-CoV-2 infection. In TCRdb, the 5' RACE reads were re-called with MiXCR into one record per CDR3 protein. The profile shows around 66,000 distinct CDR3 sequences, approximately 13% of them singletons. Study-wide results and caveats: Matches to VDJdb favored anti-spike CD8 responses and missed private and CD4 specificities.

At least ten counts were recorded for this clonotype. Its antigen is not identified. Input material: whole blood. The TCR was taken from an adult who was a healthcare worker with PCR-confirmed SARS-CoV-2 infection or an uninfected control (not recorded which).

CDR3 in DNA: TGCGCCAGCAGCCCCCACGGGACTTCTGTGAGCGACGAGCAGTACTTC. Translation: CASSPHGTSVSDEQYF. This chain uses TRBV4-1 with TRBJ2-7; D may be TRBD2 (6 bases). V dropped 4 bases and J dropped 5 bases, with 21 bases sitting between them. The germline V gene has CDR1 MGHRA and CDR2 YSYEKL. The CDR3 loop spans 16 amino acids.